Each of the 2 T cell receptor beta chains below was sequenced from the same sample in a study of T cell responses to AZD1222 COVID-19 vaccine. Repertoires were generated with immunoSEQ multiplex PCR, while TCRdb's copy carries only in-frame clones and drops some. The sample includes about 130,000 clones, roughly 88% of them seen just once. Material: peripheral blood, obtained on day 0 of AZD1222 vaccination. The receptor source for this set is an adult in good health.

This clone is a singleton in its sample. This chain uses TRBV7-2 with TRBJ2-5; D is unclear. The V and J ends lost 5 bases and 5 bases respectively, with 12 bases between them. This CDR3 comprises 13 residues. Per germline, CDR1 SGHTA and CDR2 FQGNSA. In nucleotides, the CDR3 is TGTGCCAGCAGCCCCCTGGGCATCGAGACCCAGTACTTC. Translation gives CASSPLGIETQYF.

CDR3 DNA: TGTGCCAGCAGCCACTCTCGGAATTTCCAAGAGACCCAGTACTTC. Translated, it gives CASSHSRNFQETQYF. The chain uses TRBV3-1 (or the pseudogene TRBV3-2) and TRBJ2-5; D remains unclear. V shed 3 bases and J shed 1 base, with 12 bases lying between them. Germline V gene data show CDR1 as LGHDT and CDR2 as YNNKEL (reference sequence). The CDR3 contains 15 residues.